This section outlines one T cell receptor (beta chain) sequence together with its context. What it binds is unknown. Fresh peripheral blood, 9.5 to 10 ml of it, supplied the PBMCs. RNA transcripts provided the source from which TCR beta CDR3 regions were amplified. The study used the HTBI primer set for a first-round RT-PCR of the TCR CDR3. Via MiXCR, TCRdb re-called the multiplex PCR reads, giving one row per CDR3 protein. Here the sample spans some 490,000 distinct CDR3 sequences, 22% being singletons. These data originate in a study of T cells in Graves' hyperthyroidism and ophthalmopathy. Study results and caveats: Most expanded thyroid clonotypes above 0.001 also appeared in blood.

The CDR3 covers 14 residues. Germline CDR1 reads SGHRS; CDR2 reads YFSETQ. V lost 5 bases, J lost 4 bases, and 7 bases stayed unmatched. The sample taken for sequencing was blood. The sequence derives from a woman aged 70-85 years with Graves' ophthalmopathy. V is TRBV5-1 and J is TRBJ2-7; TRBD2 aligns across 9 bases. CDR3 loop: CASRQIAGAYEQYF. In nucleotides, the CDR3 is TGCGCCAGCAGGCAAATAGCGGGAGCTTACGAGCAGTACTTC.